Listed below are T cell receptor beta chains from one sample, sequenced in a study of PD-L1 blockade in urothelial cancer. TCRdb keeps only in-frame clones here, not all; method: immunoSEQ multiplex PCR. The table records about 81,000 clones, roughly 90% of them present only once. The input for sequencing was PBMCs, taken around atezolizumab (anti-PD-L1) treatment. These receptors were taken from a man in his sixties with urothelial cancer. Both conserved end residues are part of each CDR3. D genes are given only for firm matches. Size is omitted from some rows. Given values are once, few, many or a class for expanded clones.

d_call	v_call	clone_size	j_call	cdr3_nt	cdr3_aa
-	TRBV27	-	TRBJ2-5	TGTGCCAGCAGTGGGGCCGGTAGTCTAGGGGAGACCCAGTACTTC	CASSGAGSLGETQYF
TRBD1	TRBV19	-	TRBJ1-6	TGTGCCAGTAGTCCCTGGGACAGAAGAAATTCACCCCTCCACTTT	CASSPWDRRNSPLHF
-	TRBV4-2	-	TRBJ2-2	TGTGCCAGCAGCCAAGAATTACTGAACACCGGGGAGCTGTTTTTT	CASSQELLNTGELFF
TRBD1	TRBV28	-	TRBJ2-1	TGTGCCAGCAGGCGACAGGGGCCCCCCTACAATGAGCAGTTCTTC	CASRRQGPPYNEQFF
TRBD2	TRBV7-2	-	TRBJ2-1	TGTGCCAGCAGCCCACCCGGACTAGCGGGAAGACAGTTCTTC	CASSPPGLAGRQFF
-	TRBV27	once	TRBJ1-3	TGTGCCAGCAGACGAAACAGGGACCTCTCTGGAAACACCATATATTTT	CASRRNRDLSGNTIYF
TRBD1	TRBV30	-	TRBJ2-1	TGTGCCTGTTCGCAGGACAGGGGGTTAGCCGCTGAACTGTTCTTC	CACSQDRGLAAELFF
TRBD2	TRBV5-1	-	TRBJ2-5	TGCGCCAGCAGCTTGGCCCGATCAGCGGGGCGTTTCCAAGAGACCCAGTACTTC	CASSLARSAGRFQETQYF
-	TRBV27	-	TRBJ2-7	TGTGCCAGCAGGCCTACGGACAAATTCTCCTACGAGCAGTACTTC	CASRPTDKFSYEQYF
-	TRBV11-2	-	TRBJ1-4	TGTGCCAGCAGCCTGGGCGCGGGTAATGAAAAACTGTTTTTT	CASSLGAGNEKLFF
TRBD2	TRBV10-1	few	TRBJ2-1	TGCGCCAGCAGTCGCGGGGGGGCGGTTGATGAGCAGTTCTTC	CASSRGGAVDEQFF
TRBD2	TRBV30	-	TRBJ2-1	TGTGCCTGGAGCGGACTAGCGGACAATGAGCAGTTCTTC	CAWSGLADNEQFF
-	TRBV9	-	TRBJ1-2	TGTGCCAGCAGCGTAGCTCTCAGTTACCAGTATGGCTACACCTTC	CASSVALSYQYGYTF
-	TRBV2	-	TRBJ2-2	TGTGCCAGCAGTGCGTATGGGCAATCGAACACCGGGGAGCTGTTTTTT	CASSAYGQSNTGELFF
-	TRBV4-3	-	TRBJ1-2	TGCGCCAGCAGCCAGGACGTACAGGGAGCTTCCCCCTGGAACTATGGCTACACCTTC	CASSQDVQGASPWNYGYTF
TRBD2	TRBV7-3	-	TRBJ2-1	TGTGCCAGCAGCTTAAGGGGCGGGAGCCCTTACCTTGGGGGTAATGAGCAGTTCTTC	CASSLRGGSPYLGGNEQFF
TRBD2	TRBV5-1	-	TRBJ2-7	TGCGCCAGCAGCGGAATTCCGGGGGGGGACGACGAGCAGTACTTC	CASSGIPGGDDEQYF
TRBD1	TRBV7-2	-	TRBJ1-3	TGTGCCAGCAGCTTAGGGACAGGGGTGGAAAACACCATATATTTT	CASSLGTGVENTIYF
TRBD2	TRBV19	-	TRBJ2-2	TGTGCCAGTAGCACAACTAGCGGGACTTACACCGGGGAGCTGTTTTTT	CASSTTSGTYTGELFF
-	TRBV7-2	-	TRBJ2-7	TGTGCCAGCAGCAAACCACCGGGGTACGAGCAGTACTTC	CASSKPPGYEQYF
-	TRBV28	-	TRBJ1-2	TGTGCCAGCAGTTCTACAGGGCCTTACTATGGCTACACCTTC	CASSSTGPYYGYTF
-	TRBV4-3	-	TRBJ2-5	TGCGCCAGCAGCCAAGCAAGGGGCCGGCAAGAGACCCAGTACTTC	CASSQARGRQETQYF
TRBD2	TRBV7-7	once	TRBJ2-1	TGTGCTAGCAGCTTAGGGAGGGCTAACTACAATGAGCAGTTCTTC	CASSLGRANYNEQFF
TRBD1	TRBV11-2	-	TRBJ2-7	TGTGCCAGCAGCCCCGGACAGGGGGTCGGCGAGCAGTACTTC	CASSPGQGVGEQYF
TRBD1	TRBV7-9	-	TRBJ1-2	TGTGCCAGCAGCCCCGGACAGGGTAATAGCTACACCTTC	CASSPGQGNSYTF
TRBD2	TRBV4-3	-	TRBJ2-7	TGCGCCAGCAGCCAAGGGACGAGCGGGAGGTACGAGCAGTACTTC	CASSQGTSGRYEQYF
TRBD1	TRBV28	once	TRBJ2-2	TGTGCCAGCAGTTTTCCCCCGGGACAGGGAAACACCGGGGAGCTGTTTTTT	CASSFPPGQGNTGELFF
-	TRBV2	-	TRBJ2-7	TGTGCCAGCGGCGTGATTGGAGAGGCGCAGTACTTC	CASGVIGEAQYF
-	TRBV6-5	-	TRBJ1-2	TGTGCCAGCAGTTACTCGGCTGGTAACTATGGCTACACCTTC	CASSYSAGNYGYTF
TRBD2	TRBV5-1	-	TRBJ2-3	TGCGCCAGCAGCCCCGGGCGGGGGAGCACAGATACGCAGTATTTT	CASSPGRGSTDTQYF
-	TRBV19	-	TRBJ1-2	TGTGCCAGTAGTATCGGAGAACTTTATGGCTACACCTTC	CASSIGELYGYTF
-	TRBV21-1	-	TRBJ2-1	TGTGCCAGCAGTAAAAGTAGCGGGAGGGCCCTCTACAATGAGCAGTTCTTC	CASSKSSGRALYNEQFF
-	TRBV7-2	-	TRBJ2-7	TGTGCCAGCAGCTTAAAGCGGGTTTCCTACGAGCAGTACTTC	CASSLKRVSYEQYF
TRBD2	TRBV7-2	-	TRBJ2-3	TGTGCCAGCAGCTCTGGGACTAGCGGGAGAAATACGCAGTATTTT	CASSSGTSGRNTQYF
-	TRBV4-3	-	TRBJ2-5	TGCGCCAGCAGCTCACGCGCGGAGGAGACCCAGTACTTC	CASSSRAEETQYF
TRBD1	TRBV19	few	TRBJ1-2	TGTGCCAGTACCGATAGCAGGGGGGATGGCTACACCTTC	CASTDSRGDGYTF
TRBD1	TRBV19	few	TRBJ1-5	TGTGCCAGTAGTCCCTCGGGACAGAATCAGCCCCAGCATTTT	CASSPSGQNQPQHF
TRBD1	TRBV6-5	-	TRBJ1-1	TGTGCCAGCCATATGACAGGGATGAACACTGAAGCTTTCTTT	CASHMTGMNTEAFF
TRBD2	TRBV5-5	-	TRBJ2-7	TGTGCCAGCAGCTCTAGACTAGCGGGAGGGGCGTCTTCCTACTCCTACGAGCAGTACTTC	CASSSRLAGGASSYSYEQYF
TRBD2	TRBV6-1	-	TRBJ2-1	TGTGCCAGCGGTGGCGCGGGAGGAGGGGGCTCCTACAATGAGCAGTTCTTC	CASGGAGGGGSYNEQFF